A selection of T cell receptor beta chains follows, all from one sample in a study of blood T cell repertoires in COVID-19. Assay used: immunoSEQ multiplex PCR; TCRdb lists only in-frame clones, some missing. The sample has some 120,000 clones; about 70% are singletons. The sample was peripheral blood. The receptors stem from a woman in her 70s with acute or convalescent COVID-19. CDR3s include the opening cysteine and the closing phenylalanine or tryptophan. A D gene is named only where the DNA matches it firmly. Rows give clone size only sometimes, using once, few, many, or a class for an expanded clone.

J gene | V gene | D gene | CDR3 length | clone size | CDR3 DNA | CDR3 protein
TRBJ1-2 | TRBV25-1 | TRBD1 | 17 | . | TGTGCCAGCAGCCCTACCGGGACAGGGAGGATTGGGGGTGGCTACACCTTC | CASSPTGTGRIGGGYTF
TRBJ2-5 | TRBV7-6 | TRBD2 | 16 | once | TGTGCCAGCAGCCAGATCGCTAGCGGGGGAGGAGAGACCCAGTACTTC | CASSQIASGGGETQYF
TRBJ2-1 | TRBV5-5 | TRBD2 | 15 | . | TGTGCCAGCAGCTCATCTAGCGGGGGCCGGAGCCGGCAGTTCTTC | CASSSSSGGRSRQFF
TRBJ2-1 | TRBV5-4 | . | 13 | many | TGTGCCAGCAGAGCCGAAGACAGGAATGAGCAGTTCTTC | CASRAEDRNEQFF
TRBJ2-5 | TRBV7-8 | TRBD1 | 14 | few | TGTGCCAGCAGCTTCGGGACAGGGGCAGAGACCCAGTACTTC | CASSFGTGAETQYF
TRBJ2-7 | TRBV28 | . | 15 | . | TGTGCCAGCAGTTTTGTGGGCGTAGACTCCTACGAGCAGTACTTC | CASSFVGVDSYEQYF
TRBJ1-2 | TRBV7-2 | . | 14 | . | TGTGCCAGCAGCGCCGGACACCGAGTCTATGGCTACACCTTC | CASSAGHRVYGYTF
TRBJ1-2 | TRBV7-8 | . | 14 | . | TGTGCCAGCAGCCCTGGGGCCATGGGCTATGGCTACACCTTC | CASSPGAMGYGYTF
TRBJ1-1 | TRBV10-2 | TRBD1 | 15 | . | TGCGCCAGCAGGGGGCTCCGGGACAGCGGTACTGAAGCTTTCTTT | CASRGLRDSGTEAFF
TRBJ1-5 | TRBV6-2/TRBV6-3 | . | 12 | few | TGTGCCAGCAGTTATGTTTCAGGGCCCCAGCATTTT | CASSYVSGPQHF
TRBJ1-3 | TRBV19 | . | 13 | once | TGTGCCAGTAGTAGGACAGACGGAAACACCATATATTTT | CASSRTDGNTIYF
TRBJ2-1 | TRBV6-2/TRBV6-3 | . | 12 | many | TGTGCCAGCAGTTACTCCGGTGGTGAGCAGTTCTTC | CASSYSGGEQFF
TRBJ2-1 | TRBV18 | TRBD2 | 15 | once | TGTGCCAGCTCACCCCCGGGACTAGCACACAATGAGCAGTTCTTC | CASSPPGLAHNEQFF
TRBJ2-5 | TRBV9 | TRBD2 | 14 | . | TGTGCCAGCAGCGCGCGGGGGGGCCGGGAGACCCAGTACTTC | CASSARGGRETQYF
TRBJ2-3 | TRBV9 | . | 14 | . | TGTGCCAGCTCCAGGAGGCAGGAGGCCGATACGCAGTATTTT | CASSRRQEADTQYF
TRBJ2-2 | TRBV6-5 | TRBD2 | 15 | . | TGTGCCAGCAGTCGTACCCGACTAGCCCCGGGGGAGCTGTTTTTT | CASSRTRLAPGELFF
TRBJ2-3 | TRBV9 | TRBD2 | 16 | . | TGTGCCAGCAGCGCCCCCGGACTAGCGGGAGCAGATACGCAGTATTTT | CASSAPGLAGADTQYF
TRBJ2-1 | TRBV7-2 | . | 16 | few | TGTGCCAGCAGCTTAGCTGGGGGCAATAGATACAATGAGCAGTTCTTC | CASSLAGGNRYNEQFF
TRBJ2-6 | TRBV18 | TRBD1 | 18 | . | TGTGCCAGCTCACCTCTGGGACAGGGGGCCTCTGGGGCCAACGTCCTGACTTTC | CASSPLGQGASGANVLTF
TRBJ1-1 | TRBV28 | TRBD1 | 15 | . | TGTGCCAGCAGTTTGACAGGGGTAAGAGGGACTGAAGCTTTCTTT | CASSLTGVRGTEAFF
TRBJ1-1 | TRBV10-3 | TRBD1 | 12 | once | TGTGCCATCAGAGAGGGGGCCACTGAAGCTTTCTTT | CAIREGATEAFF
TRBJ1-4 | TRBV15 | . | 15 | . | TGTGCCACCAGCAGTACAGGGTCCGGTAATGAAAAACTGTTTTTT | CATSSTGSGNEKLFF
TRBJ2-2 | TRBV2 | . | 18 | . | TGTGCCAGCAGTGCCAGGGACAGGGGTAGCGGGAGGGCCGGGGAGCTGTTTTTT | CASSARDRGSGRAGELFF
TRBJ2-5 | TRBV6-5 | . | 14 | . | TGTGCCAGCAGTCGGGGCGGGGGCGGCGAGACCCAGTACTTC | CASSRGGGGETQYF
TRBJ2-3 | TRBV19 | . | 14 | . | TGTGCCAGTAGTATAGGACTCTCCACAGATACGCAGTATTTT | CASSIGLSTDTQYF
TRBJ2-3 | TRBV9 | TRBD2 | 15 | . | TGTGCCAGCAGCGCAGTAGCGGGTCTAACAGATACGCAGTATTTT | CASSAVAGLTDTQYF
TRBJ2-3 | TRBV6-2/TRBV6-3 | . | 15 | . | TGTGCCAGCAGTTACGGGGGGGCTCGCACAGATACGCAGTATTTT | CASSYGGARTDTQYF
TRBJ1-1 | TRBV11-3 | . | 13 | . | TGTGCCAGCAGCTTAGGAGGGAACACTGAAGCTTTCTTT | CASSLGGNTEAFF
TRBJ1-5 | TRBV19 | TRBD1 | 14 | . | TGTGCCAGTAGTATAGGACAGGGAGGACAGCCCCAGCATTTT | CASSIGQGGQPQHF
TRBJ1-1 | TRBV30 | TRBD1 | 13 | . | TGTGCCTGGTCAGGGGGCGGGAGCACTGAAGCTTTCTTT | CAWSGGGSTEAFF
TRBJ1-5 | TRBV18 | TRBD1 | 16 | . | TGTGCCAGCTCACACAGACAGGGCCGGAGCAATCAGCCCCAGCATTTT | CASSHRQGRSNQPQHF
TRBJ2-5 | TRBV5-4 | TRBD2 | 17 | once | TGTGCCAGCAGCTTTCCGACTAGCGGGAGACTCCAAGAGACCCAGTACTTC | CASSFPTSGRLQETQYF
TRBJ2-3 | TRBV18 | TRBD2 | 15 | . | TGTGCCAGCTCATATACTAGCGGGGGCACAGATACGCAGTATTTT | CASSYTSGGTDTQYF